Each of the 15 T cell receptor beta chains below was sequenced from the same sample in a study of T cells after posttransplantation cyclophosphamide. Cells defined as naive were viable CD3+CD4+ or CD3+CD8+ and CCR7+CD45RA+CD45RO-CD95-CD27+CD28+. Generated by immunoSEQ multiplex PCR, the TCRdb table keeps only in-frame clones and is missing some. Of roughly 30,000 clones in the sample, 90% to 95% were seen once. The specimen was naive CD4+ T cells sorted from PBMCs. All receptors come from a woman aged 60-75 years in good health, CMV-negative, and a related stem cell transplant donor.

The rearrangement uses TRBV13 and TRBJ2-6; D is unresolved. CDR1 is PRHDT and CDR2 is FYEKMQ in the germline V gene (reference sequence). V lost 5 bases, J lost 0 bases, and 8 bases lay in between. CDR3 length equals 15 residues. The CDR3 protein is CASSTYSSGANVLTF. In nucleotides, the CDR3 is TGTGCCAGCAGCACATACAGCTCTGGGGCCAACGTCCTGACTTTC.

The sample holds one count of this clone. V and J are TRBV30 and TRBJ2-6; the D gene is possibly TRBD2 (6 bases). The CDR3 has 13 residues. The germline gives CDR1 GTSNPN, CDR2 SVGIG (reference sequence). Deletions cut 7 bases from V and 8 bases from J, with 15 bases between. CDR3 sequence reads: CASNGGGPNVLTF. CDR3 nucleotide sequence: TGTGCCTCCAATGGGGGAGGCCCCAACGTCCTGACTTTC.

The J gene is TRBJ2-3, the V gene TRBV4-3, with D unclear. Germline V gene sequence: CDR1 LGHNA, CDR2 YSLEER. Trimming left V 0 bases short and J 12 bases short, with 25 bases between. CDR3 length: 17 residues. This CDR3 is CASSQEKAPRSSTIQYF. The CDR3 DNA reads as TGCGCCAGCAGCCAAGAAAAGGCCCCCCGGTCCAGCACTATACAGTATTTT.

The CDR3: CASSRKGFTGELFF. The CDR3 coding sequence is TGTGCCAGCAGCCGGAAGGGGTTTACCGGGGAGCTGTTTTTT. V is TRBV11-3 and J is TRBJ2-2, with D possibly being TRBD1 (5 bases). Germline V gene data show CDR1 as SGHNT and CDR2 as YENEEA. This CDR3 contains 14 residues. V shed 5 bases and J shed 5 bases, with 12 bases lying between them.

V and J are TRBV28 and TRBJ2-7, with D possibly matching TRBD1 (5 bases). Germline V CDR1 and CDR2: MDHEN, SYDVKM. This CDR3 has 14 amino acids. V lost 6 bases and J lost 5, with 17 bases in between. CDR3 in amino acids: CASRGRQGNHEQYF. The CDR3 DNA sequence: TGTGCCAGCAGGGGGCGGCAGGGTAACCACGAGCAGTACTTC.

The genes are TRBV13 and TRBJ1-2, with a weak D call TRBD1 (5 bases). The CDR3 has 14 residues. CDR1 and CDR2 (germline): PRHDT, FYEKMQ (reference sequence). The ends were cut back, 3 bases at V and 2 bases at J, with 10 bases in the middle. The CDR3 DNA reads as TGTGCCAGCAGCTTGGACAAGACCAACTATGGCTACACCTTC. Protein product: CASSLDKTNYGYTF.

V is TRBV7-2 and J is TRBJ2-7, with D perhaps matching TRBD1 (5 bases). CDR1 is SGHTA, CDR2 FQGNSA, per germline. Trimming pared 2 bases from V and 2 bases from J, leaving 10 bases between. The CDR3 totals 14 residues. The CDR3 spells CASSLRGSPYEQYF. In nucleotides, the CDR3 is TGTGCCAGCAGCTTAAGGGGCTCTCCCTACGAGCAGTACTTC.

The J gene is TRBJ2-2, the V gene TRBV6-4; TRBD2 matches 7 bases. In germline, CDR1 is MRHNA, CDR2 SNTAGT. This CDR3 region has 18 residues. The V and J ends lost 3 bases and 7 bases, in that order; junction bases with no gene match: 17. CDR3 nucleotide sequence: TGTGCCAGCAGTGATCCCTTGGGGGTCGGGAGGAGGGGCGGGGAGCTGTTTTTT. Residues: CASSDPLGVGRRGGELFF.

The V and J genes are TRBV9 and TRBJ1-2; TRBD1 agrees at 7 bases. V dropped 2 bases and J dropped 7; count of bases not matched to a gene: 11. Germline CDR1 reads SGDLS; CDR2 reads YYNGEE. The CDR3 contains 15 residues. The CDR3 nucleotides read TGTGCCAGCAGCGTGGCGGACAGGAGCTATGGTGGCTACACCTTC. Translating gives CASSVADRSYGGYTF.

This clone was recorded once. The rearrangement links TRBV18 to TRBJ1-2; D gene unclear. The CDR3 sequence is 16 residues long. Germline CDR1 reads KGHSH; CDR2 reads LQKENI. Deletions cut 3 bases from V and 0 bases from J, with 14 bases between. The CDR3 protein is CASSPSAASTNYGYTF. CDR3 bases: TGTGCCAGCTCACCCTCGGCGGCCTCTACTAACTATGGCTACACCTTC.

The genes are TRBV28 and TRBJ2-4, with TRBD1 matching over 8 bases. The germline gives CDR1 MDHEN, CDR2 SYDVKM. The CDR3 is made up of 15 amino acids. With 5 bases clipped from V and 0 bases from J, the junction kept 3 bases outside the gene matches. The CDR3 region is CASSTGGLAKNIQYF. The CDR3 DNA reads as TGTGCCAGCAGTACAGGGGGACTAGCCAAAAACATTCAGTACTTC.

The count of this clone is one. The chain carries TRBV19 and TRBJ1-5, with 8 bases matching TRBD1. CDR1 is LNHDA, CDR2 SQIVND, per germline (reference sequence). J gave up 0 bases and V 8 bases, and 3 bases lay outside the gene matches. The CDR3 extends over 14 amino acids. The DNA for the CDR3 is TGTGCCAGTTGGACAGGGTATAGCAATCAGCCCCAGCATTTT. Encoded protein: CASWTGYSNQPQHF.

This sequence joins TRBV27 and TRBJ2-5, with 7 nucleotides matching TRBD1. The tail of the sequence fits TRBJ2-7 better, so the J call may be wrong. From germline, CDR1 is MNHEY and CDR2 SMNVEV (reference sequence). The CDR3 totals 15 residues. The CDR3, as DNA: TGTGCCAGCAGTTTATCCCCCGACAGGGAGTACGAGCAGTACTTC. This encodes CASSLSPDREYEQYF.

J is TRBJ2-1 and V is TRBV9, with 8 positions matching TRBD2. The CDR3 runs to 15 residues. V gave up 2 bases and J gave up 7 bases; unmatched junction bases: 8. CDR1 SGDLS and CDR2 YYNGEE come from the germline V gene. In nucleotides, the CDR3 is TGTGCCAGCAGCGTTTCGGGGGGGCCCGGTAATGAGCAGTTCTTC. Amino acids: CASSVSGGPGNEQFF.

V usage is TRBV18 and J usage is TRBJ2-5; TRBD2 is a possible D gene (5 bases). V dropped 0 bases and J dropped 2 bases, with 7 bases sitting between them. Germline loops: CDR1 KGHSH, CDR2 LQKENI. This CDR3 contains 14 residues. In DNA, the CDR3 is TGTGCCAGCTCACCACCGAGAGGGCAAGAGACCCAGTACTTC. Translating gives CASSPPRGQETQYF.